This T cell receptor (beta chain) was sequenced for a study of early T cells in non-severe SARS-CoV-2 infection. MiXCR was run by TCRdb on the 5' RACE reads, yielding one entry per CDR3 protein. The table lists tens of thousands of distinct CDR3 sequences, roughly 12% of them singletons. Germline assignment: CDR1 DFQATT and CDR2 SNEGSKA (reference sequence). The CDR3 totals 17 residues. Trimming cost V 0 bases and J 2 bases; bases outside gene matches: 9. This receptor was identified in an adult who was a healthcare worker with PCR-confirmed SARS-CoV-2 infection or an uninfected control (not recorded which). This specimen was whole blood, taken at baseline. J is TRBJ1-5 and V is TRBV20-1; 8 bases are shared with TRBD1. The CDR3: CSARDQQGERGNQPQHF. CDR3 nucleotides: TGCAGTGCTAGAGATCAACAGGGGGAACGAGGCAATCAGCCCCAGCATTTT.